One sample yielded the 3 T cell receptor beta chains listed below, sequenced in a study of cytomegalovirus exposure and HLA in healthy donors. The PCR made use of 60 Vbeta and 13 Jbeta primers. Profiled with immunoSEQ multiplex PCR; TCRdb holds only in-frame clones, not every one. The repertoire holds roughly 120,000 clones, with approximately 78% as singletons. What was sequenced was PBMCs. The receptors here all came from a man between 40 and 49 years old in good health and CMV-seronegative.

J is TRBJ2-5 and V is TRBV7-6, with 11 bases matching TRBD2. The DNA end is a closer match to TRBJ2-7, so the J assignment may be wrong. The CDR3 loop spans 15 amino acids. The germline CDR1 and CDR2 sequences are SGHVS and FNYEAQ. The CDR3 spells CASSSVAGGLNEQYF. As DNA, the CDR3 is TGTGCCAGCAGCTCGGTAGCGGGGGGGCTCAACGAGCAGTACTTC.

This clone was detected once. DNA of the CDR3: TGTGCCAGCAGCTTAGCTGTGACTTCTGGCAATCAGCCCCAGCATTTT. It codes for CASSLAVTSGNQPQHF. V usage is TRBV7-2 and J usage is TRBJ1-5, with unresolved D. The CDR3 runs 16 residues. Trimming took off 0 bases at V and 2 bases at J, with 11 bases between the two ends. CDR1 and CDR2 from the germline V gene are SGHTA and FQGNSA.

J is TRBJ2-3 and V is TRBV28; D perhaps matches TRBD2 (7 bases). Germline V gives CDR1 MDHEN, CDR2 SYDVKM. The CDR3 sequence is 16 residues long. Between the trimmed V and J ends, which lost 3 bases and 2 bases, there was a span of 15 bases. CDR3 loop: CASSLGGASDTDTQYF. The CDR3 DNA sequence: TGTGCCAGCAGTTTGGGGGGGGCTAGCGACACAGATACGCAGTATTTT.